These 13 T cell receptor beta chains were sequenced from one sample in a study of cytomegalovirus exposure and HLA in healthy donors. This PCR relied on a set of 60 Vbeta primers and 13 Jbeta primers. Here immunoSEQ multiplex PCR was the method, and the copy in TCRdb shows in-frame clones only, minus some. The data contain 130,000 to 150,000 clones, about four fifths of them singletons. Material for sequencing was PBMCs. These receptors came from a woman aged 18 to 35 in good health and CMV-seropositive.

This chain joins TRBV29-1 and TRBJ1-2; maybe TRBD1 (6 bases). This CDR3 contains 14 residues. The germline V and J ends were trimmed by 6 bases and 1 base, with 15 bases remaining between them. The germline CDR1 and CDR2 sequences are SQVTM and ANQGSEA. The CDR3 nucleotides are TGCAGCGTACCCCGGGACACTATTAACTATGGCTACACCTTC. As protein: CSVPRDTINYGYTF.

V and J are TRBV5-1 and TRBJ2-1; D is possibly TRBD1 (6 bases). Trimming stripped 3 bases from V and 8 bases from J, with 15 bases between. The CDR3 spans 14 residues. Germline assignment: CDR1 SGHRS and CDR2 YFSETQ. The CDR3 region has the DNA TGCGCCAGCAGCTACCGGGACATTAGCGATGAGCAGTTCTTC. Protein product: CASSYRDISDEQFF. The complete variable domain, with remaining parts taken from reference TRBV5-1 and TRBJ2-1, reads KAGVTQTPRYLIKTRGQQVTLSCSPISGHRSVSWYQQTPGQGLQFLFEYFSETQRNKGNFPGRFSGRQFSNSRSEMNVSTLELGDSALYLCASSYRDISDEQFFGPGTRLTVL.

This chain links TRBV6-5 with TRBJ2-2; TRBD2 matches at 12 bases. V gave up 6 bases and J gave up 4 bases; unmatched junction bases: 0. CDR1 is MNHEY, CDR2 SVGAGI, per germline. This CDR3 region has 14 residues. The CDR3, as DNA: TGTGCCAGCAGGGGACTAGCGGGCACCGGGGAGCTGTTTTTT. It specifies CASRGLAGTGELFF.

CDR3 amino acids: CASSETGMGNQPQHF. In DNA, the CDR3 is TGTGCCAGCAGTGAGACAGGGATGGGCAATCAGCCCCAGCATTTT. The rearrangement links TRBV2 to TRBJ1-5, with 7 bases aligning to TRBD1. V lost 3 bases to trimming and J lost 2 bases; unmatched junction nucleotides: 4. This CDR3 is 15 amino acids long. Germline assignment: CDR1 SNHLY and CDR2 FYNNEI.

The chain has TRBV23-1 and TRBJ1-2; TRBD1 aligns across 7 bases. TRBV23-1 is placed among ORFs of uncertain function. After removal of 6 bases from V and 8 bases from J, the junction contained 12 bases not matched to a gene. This CDR3 comprises 14 residues. This chain's CDR3 is CASSRRPTGRGYTF. The CDR3 DNA reads TGCGCCAGCAGCCGCCGACCGACAGGGCGCGGCTACACCTTC.

The J gene is TRBJ2-7, the V gene TRBV2, with TRBD2 identical over 11 bases. The CDR3 covers 14 residues. The J segment lost 4 bases and the V segment lost 8 bases, leaving 7 bases of the junction unmatched. CDR1 and CDR2 from the germline V gene are SNHLY and FYNNEI. The CDR3 reads CASFIGLAGYEQYF. Written as DNA, the CDR3 is TGTGCCAGCTTCATCGGACTAGCGGGTTACGAGCAGTACTTC.

The chain uses TRBV19 and TRBJ1-5; TRBD1 is a possible D gene (6 bases). V was pared by 9 bases and J by 4 bases, with 19 bases between. Germline loops: CDR1 LNHDA, CDR2 SQIVND (reference sequence). CDR3 size: 15 residues. In DNA, the CDR3 is TGTGCCAGACTACTCCTCGACAGGCCAAATCAGCCCCAGCATTTT. As protein: CARLLLDRPNQPQHF.

The chain joins TRBV11-2 to TRBJ2-5; 10 bases fit TRBD1. The DNA end is more similar to TRBJ2-7, so the J call may be wrong. Germline CDR1 reads SGHAT; CDR2 reads FQNNGV. The CDR3 is 15 residues long. The CDR3 loop reads CASSLWTGGTYEQYF. In nucleotides, the CDR3 is TGTGCCAGCAGCTTATGGACAGGGGGGACCTACGAGCAGTACTTC.

The chain employs TRBV7-9 and TRBJ1-2, with D uncertain. V was shortened by 5 bases and J by 3 bases, with 10 bases between the two germline ends. This CDR3 is built from 13 residues. CDR1 SEHNR and CDR2 FQNEAQ come from the germline V gene (reference sequence). CDR3 in amino acids: CASSEATDYGYTF. CDR3 DNA: TGTGCCAGCAGCGAAGCAACGGACTATGGCTACACCTTC.

The chain joins TRBV6-1 to TRBJ2-7; perhaps TRBD2 as D (7 bases). Germline V CDR1 and CDR2: MNHNS, SASEGT. CDR3 length: 15 residues. V lost 2 bases and J lost 4, with 15 bases in between. The CDR3 is CASSERGGGGYEQYF. The CDR3 DNA is TGTGCCAGCAGTGAAAGGGGGGGCGGTGGATACGAGCAGTACTTC.

On this clone itself: The junction and the germline gene differ at one end; a read error may be behind it. The chain links TRBV5-1 to TRBJ2-3, with 8 bases identical to TRBD1. The CDR3 length is 12 residues. Germline-derived CDR1 and CDR2 are SGHRS and YFSETQ. CDR3 protein: CASSLDGTGTSF. In DNA, the CDR3 is TGCGCCAGCAGCTTGGATGGGACAGGTACTAGTTTT.

The chain is built from TRBV30 and TRBJ1-2, with a weak D call TRBD1 (6 bases). Between the trimmed V and J ends, which lost 0 bases and 8 bases, there was a span of 13 bases. The CDR3 is made up of 13 amino acids. The germline V gene has CDR1 GTSNPN and CDR2 SVGIG (reference sequence). In nucleotides, the CDR3 is TGTGCCTGGAGTGTAGGGCAGGGGATGGGCTACACCTTC. Translating gives CAWSVGQGMGYTF. Filled out from reference TRBV30 and TRBJ1-2, the complete variable domain reads SQTIHQWPATLVQPVGSPLSLECTVEGTSNPNLYWYRQAAGRGLQLLFYSVGIGQISSEVPQNLSASRPQDRQFILSSKKLLLSDSGFYLCAWSVGQGMGYTFGSGTRLTVV.

The chain employs TRBV7-9 and TRBJ1-2; TRBD1 agrees at 9 bases. Germline-derived CDR1 and CDR2 are SEHNR and FQNEAQ (reference sequence). Unmatched junction bases numbered 5, after V lost 4 bases and J lost 5 bases. The CDR3 extends over 14 amino acids. Written as DNA, the CDR3 is TGTGCCAGCAGCTCATGGACAGGGGCGTATGGCTACACCTTC. Protein: CASSSWTGAYGYTF.